Listed below are T cell receptor beta chains from one sample, sequenced in a study of T cell repertoires in cytomegalovirus infection. A single record per CDR3 protein comes from TCRdb applying MiXCR to the reads. The sample shows some 500,000 distinct CDR3 sequences, roughly 42% of them seen only once. No antigen is known for these receptors. Here the sequenced sample was cultured PBMCs, taken from culture after CMV antigen stimulation. These receptors all stem from a human donor in good health (CMV status not recorded). Some clones in this sample may be carry-over from other donors' samples. CDR3s include the opening cysteine and the closing phenylalanine or tryptophan. A D gene is named only where the DNA matches it firmly. Expanded clones get a size class; other rows say once, few or many, or leave the size out.

>TRBJ1-2|NA|NA|TRBV29-1
TGCTCCGCGGAGGGGGAGACAGAAAGGGGCTACACCTTC
CSAEGETERGYTF
>TRBJ1-5|NA|NA|TRBV7-2
TGTGCCACCACAGTAGGTAATCAGCCCCAGCATTTT
CATTVGNQPQHF
>TRBJ2-2|few|TRBD2|TRBV7-8
TGTGCCAGCAGCTTAGTTTTAGCGGGCGTACCCGGGGAGCTGTTTTTT
CASSLVLAGVPGELFF
>TRBJ1-2|NA|NA|TRBV5-1
TGCGCCAGCGCCCCGGGACGGGGTGATGGCTACACCTTC
CASAPGRGDGYTF
>TRBJ1-1|NA|TRBD1|TRBV7-4
TGTGCCAGCAGCTTAGCAGGGGGCGCGCGAACTGAAGCTTTCTTT
CASSLAGGARTEAFF
>TRBJ2-7|NA|TRBD1|TRBV2
TGTGCCAGCAGCCCACAGGGGGTCAGCTCCTACGAGCAGTACTTC
CASSPQGVSSYEQYF
>TRBJ1-4|NA|TRBD1|TRBV6-2/TRBV6-3
TGTGCCAGCAGCTATGGGACAGCTTACCGAGAGGAAAAACTGTTTTTT
CASSYGTAYREEKLFF
>TRBJ2-5|NA|NA|TRBV4-3
TGCGCCAGCAGCTTTAAGGCTAGTCGTGAACGGGACTTGGGAGAGACCCAGTACTTC
CASSFKASRERDLGETQYF
>TRBJ2-1|few|NA|TRBV7-2
TGTGCCAGCAGCACGGAATGGGGGAATGAGCAGTTCTTC
CASSTEWGNEQFF
>TRBJ2-1|NA|NA|TRBV6-5
TGTGCCAGCAGTTACTCGTGGCGGAGGAATGAGCAGTTCTTC
CASSYSWRRNEQFF
>TRBJ2-7|many|NA|TRBV7-2
TGTGCCAGCAGCTTAGATGCGGGACCCTCCGACTACGAGCAGTACTTC
CASSLDAGPSDYEQYF
>TRBJ2-3|few|TRBD1|TRBV7-2
TGTGCCAGCAGCTTAGTAGGGACAGACACAGATACGCAGTATTTT
CASSLVGTDTDTQYF
>TRBJ2-1|few|TRBD1|TRBV19
TGTGCCAGTAGTATGACAGGGGACAATGAGCAGTTCTTC
CASSMTGDNEQFF
>TRBJ1-5|NA|NA|TRBV28
TGTGCCAGCAGCCGCAAACTTGGGAATCAGCCCCAGCATTTT
CASSRKLGNQPQHF
>TRBJ2-5|NA|NA|TRBV20-1
TGCAGTGCTAGGGTGTTAGGGTCTCTTGAGACCCAGTACTTC
CSARVLGSLETQYF
>TRBJ1-6|many|NA|TRBV7-2
TGTGCCAGCAGCTTCGGACTAAATTCACCCCTCCACTTT
CASSFGLNSPLHF
>TRBJ2-7|NA|NA|TRBV11-2
TGTGCCAGCAGCATGGGGTCCTACGAGCAGTACTTC
CASSMGSYEQYF
>TRBJ2-3|NA|TRBD2|TRBV4-1
TGCGCCAGCAGCCAAGATTCCGTGGCGGGACTAGCCAAAGATACGCAGTATTTT
CASSQDSVAGLAKDTQYF
>TRBJ2-5|few|TRBD2|TRBV6-1
TGTGCCAGCAGTGAAGCCGGGGGGGGGCTGGGGACCCAGTACTTC
CASSEAGGGLGTQYF
>TRBJ2-1|NA|NA|TRBV11-2
TGTGCCAGCAGCTTGACACTCGATGGAAGCTACAATGAGCAGTTCTTC
CASSLTLDGSYNEQFF
>TRBJ1-5|NA|TRBD1|TRBV20-1
TGCAGTGTCCCGGGGACAGGGGTTAATCAGCCCCAGCATTTT
CSVPGTGVNQPQHF
>TRBJ1-1|NA|NA|TRBV5-1
TGCGCCAGCAATCGCGGACGGAACACTGAAGCTTTCTTT
CASNRGRNTEAFF
>TRBJ1-5|few|TRBD1|TRBV19
TGTGCCAGTAGTATGGAGACAGGGAAAGGCAATCAGCCCCAGCATTTT
CASSMETGKGNQPQHF
>TRBJ1-5|NA|NA|TRBV28
TGTGCCAGCAGTTCCCCCAAATCAAAGAAGGATCAGCCCCAGCATTTT
CASSSPKSKKDQPQHF
>TRBJ1-2|once|NA|TRBV28
TGTGCCAGCATGACGTACTATGGCTACACCTTC
CASMTYYGYTF
>TRBJ2-3|NA|NA|TRBV12-3/TRBV12-4
TGTGCCAGCAAGTCACTAGGGTACACAGATACGCAGTATTTT
CASKSLGYTDTQYF
>TRBJ2-2|NA|NA|TRBV6-5
TGTGCCAGCAGCCCGAGGGTCACGAACACCGGGGAGCTGTTTTTT
CASSPRVTNTGELFF
>TRBJ2-2|once|NA|TRBV7-4
TGTGCCAGCAGCCTCGGGTGGAACACCGGGGAGCTGTTTTTT
CASSLGWNTGELFF
>TRBJ1-2|NA|TRBD1|TRBV6-1
TGTGCCAGCAGTAGGAGTATAAAGGGGGCCTTGGGCTACACCTTC
CASSRSIKGALGYTF
>TRBJ2-1|NA|TRBD2|TRBV20-1
TGCAGTGCTCGGGGGACTAGCGGGAGTTATGCCTACAATGAGCAGTTCTTC
CSARGTSGSYAYNEQFF
>TRBJ2-2|once|NA|TRBV19
TGTGCCAGTAGGAAGGAGAACACCGGGGAGCTGTTTTTT
CASRKENTGELFF
>TRBJ1-3|few|TRBD1|TRBV7-8
TGTGCCAGCAGCCTAGGGGGGGCAGGGGGGAACACCATATATTTT
CASSLGGAGGNTIYF
>TRBJ2-7|many|TRBD1|TRBV7-2
TGTGCCAGCAGATTATTAGGGGGCACCATAAGAGAGCTCTACGAGCAGTACTTC
CASRLLGGTIRELYEQYF
>TRBJ2-1|NA|TRBD1|TRBV24-1
TGTGCCACCAGTGATTGGGGGACAGGGTATGAGCAGTTCTTC
CATSDWGTGYEQFF
>TRBJ2-3|NA|TRBD1|TRBV15
TGTGCCACCAGCAGAGGACAGGGTAGCACAGATACGCAGTATTTT
CATSRGQGSTDTQYF
>TRBJ2-3|few|NA|TRBV20-1
TGCAGTGCTAGAGATCTCGGCCGGGGGAAAGATACGCAGTATTTT
CSARDLGRGKDTQYF
>TRBJ2-7|NA|NA|TRBV2
TGTGCCGGGGGGAGAAACCCCTCCTACGAGCAGTACTTC
CAGGRNPSYEQYF
>TRBJ1-3|few|NA|TRBV7-8
TGTGCCAGCAGCCCCATTCGGGGTGCGTCCTCTGGAAACACCATATATTTT
CASSPIRGASSGNTIYF
>TRBJ2-1|NA|TRBD2|TRBV4-1
TGCGCCAGCAGCCAAGATCAGGGACTAGCGGGGAGCTCCTACAATGAGCAGTTCTTC
CASSQDQGLAGSSYNEQFF
>TRBJ2-7|NA|NA|TRBV27
TGTGCCAGCAGTCCGCGGGGTGATACCTACGAGCAGTACTTC
CASSPRGDTYEQYF
>TRBJ2-7|NA|TRBD2|TRBV7-8
TGTGCCAGCAGCGCACTAGCGGGAGTTCTCAACGAGCAGTACTTC
CASSALAGVLNEQYF
>TRBJ2-3|NA|NA|TRBV7-2
TGTGCCAGCAGATGGGGGGAGGGCACAGATACGCAGTATTTT
CASRWGEGTDTQYF
>TRBJ2-7|NA|NA|TRBV7-9
TGTGCCAGCAGCTTCACAGAGGCGTGGGAGCAGTACTTC
CASSFTEAWEQYF
>TRBJ1-5|few|NA|TRBV27
TGTGCCAGCAGTTCGCACGGGACGGCAAGCAATCAGCCCCAGCATTTT
CASSSHGTASNQPQHF
>TRBJ2-5|NA|TRBD2|TRBV5-1
TGCGCCAGCAGCTTGAGCGCTAGCGGGGAGGAGACCCAGTACTTC
CASSLSASGEETQYF
>TRBJ2-3|NA|NA|TRBV7-2
TGTGCCAGCAGCTTAGTTTTTGGGAAAGATACGCAGTATTTT
CASSLVFGKDTQYF
>TRBJ2-7|few|NA|TRBV7-2
TGTGCCAGCAGCTTACCCAGCAACTACGAGCAGTACTTC
CASSLPSNYEQYF
>TRBJ2-7|few|TRBD2|TRBV7-6
TGTGCCAGCAGCTCACGGGTAGCGGGGGAGCAGTACTTC
CASSSRVAGEQYF
>TRBJ2-7|NA|NA|TRBV29-1
TGCAGCGTTGAAGCTACGTGGGGTTCAGGTTTCTACGAGCAGTACTTC
CSVEATWGSGFYEQYF
>TRBJ2-1|many|NA|TRBV7-6
TGTGCCAGCAGCCTCTCCGGTGGCGGACGTTACAATGAGCAGTTCTTC
CASSLSGGGRYNEQFF
>TRBJ2-3|NA|NA|TRBV12-3/TRBV12-4
TGTGCCAGCAGCCGAGGGGCGACAGATACGCAGTATTTT
CASSRGATDTQYF
>TRBJ2-3|NA|NA|TRBV4-1
TGCGCCAGCAGCCAAGAAAAAGCCCGACGGGATACGCAGTATTTT
CASSQEKARRDTQYF
>TRBJ1-2|few|TRBD1|TRBV7-9
TGTGCCAGCAGCTTAGCGGGACAGGGTAGGAACGGCTACACCTTC
CASSLAGQGRNGYTF